This T cell receptor (beta chain) was identified during a study of cytomegalovirus exposure and HLA in healthy donors. This clone was observed a few times. Its matching antigen is unknown. CDR3 length equals 12 residues. Per germline, CDR1 MDHEN and CDR2 SYDVKM. The V and J ends lost 2 bases and 10 bases respectively, with 11 bases between them. Researchers ran the PCR with 60 Vbeta and 13 Jbeta primers. TCRdb's copy holds only in-frame clones and misses some; the assay was immunoSEQ multiplex PCR. The sample includes approximately 170,000 clones, around 78% of them seen just once. General study findings and limits: Cytomegalovirus association was assigned to approximately 180 TCR beta chains. In the analysis, some V segments, TRBV6-2 and TRBV6-3 included, were excluded as indistinguishable. Association with HLA alleles at 0.05 false discovery rate was found for 15,000 or so TCR beta sequences in a later analysis.

The rearrangement links TRBV28 to TRBJ1-1; D is ambiguous. The sequence derives from a woman aged 35 to 49 in good health and CMV-seropositive. Sequenced input: PBMCs. For the CDR3, the DNA is TGTGCCAGCAGTTTACTTTCGGGAGGAGCTTTCTTT. It encodes CASSLLSGGAFF.